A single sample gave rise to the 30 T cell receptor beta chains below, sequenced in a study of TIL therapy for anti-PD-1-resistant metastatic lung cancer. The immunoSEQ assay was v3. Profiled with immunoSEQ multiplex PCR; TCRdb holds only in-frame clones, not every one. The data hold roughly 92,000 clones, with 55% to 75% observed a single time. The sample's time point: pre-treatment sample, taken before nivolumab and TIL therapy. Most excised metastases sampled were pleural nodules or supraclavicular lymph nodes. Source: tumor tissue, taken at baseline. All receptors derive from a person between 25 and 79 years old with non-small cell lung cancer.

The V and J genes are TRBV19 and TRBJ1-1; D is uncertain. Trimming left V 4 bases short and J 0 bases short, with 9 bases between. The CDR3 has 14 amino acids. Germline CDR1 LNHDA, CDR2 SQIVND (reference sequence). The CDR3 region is CASSTRGLNTEAFF. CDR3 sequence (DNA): TGTGCCAGTAGTACCAGAGGGTTGAACACTGAAGCTTTCTTT.

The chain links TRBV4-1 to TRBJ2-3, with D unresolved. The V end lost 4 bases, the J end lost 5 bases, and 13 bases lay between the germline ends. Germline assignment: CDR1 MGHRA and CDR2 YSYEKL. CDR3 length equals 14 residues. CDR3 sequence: CASSPYDSRDTQYF. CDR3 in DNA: TGCGCCAGCAGCCCGTATGATTCAAGAGATACGCAGTATTTT.

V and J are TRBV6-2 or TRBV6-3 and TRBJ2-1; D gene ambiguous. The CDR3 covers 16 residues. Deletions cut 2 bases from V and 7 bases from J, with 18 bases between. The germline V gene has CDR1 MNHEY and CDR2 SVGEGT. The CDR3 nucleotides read TGTGCCAGCAGTTACCCAATCCCTCTGGCGTCGAATGAGCAGTTCTTC. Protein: CASSYPIPLASNEQFF.

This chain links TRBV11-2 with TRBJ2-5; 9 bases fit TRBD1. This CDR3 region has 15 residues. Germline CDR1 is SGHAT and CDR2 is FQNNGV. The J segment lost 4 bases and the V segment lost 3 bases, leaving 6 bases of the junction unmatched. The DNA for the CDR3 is TGTGCCAGCAGCTTCCCCACAGGGGGCTTAGAGACCCAGTACTTC. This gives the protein CASSFPTGGLETQYF.

The CDR3 loop is CASTNLEGGDYGYTF. For the CDR3, the DNA is TGTGCCAGCACCAACCTGGAGGGAGGGGACTATGGCTACACCTTC. The rearrangement uses TRBV27 and TRBJ1-2; possibly TRBD1 for D (5 bases). Trimming removed 7 bases at V and 3 bases at J, with 18 bases between. This CDR3 is 15 amino acids long. Germline loops: CDR1 MNHEY, CDR2 SMNVEV (reference sequence).

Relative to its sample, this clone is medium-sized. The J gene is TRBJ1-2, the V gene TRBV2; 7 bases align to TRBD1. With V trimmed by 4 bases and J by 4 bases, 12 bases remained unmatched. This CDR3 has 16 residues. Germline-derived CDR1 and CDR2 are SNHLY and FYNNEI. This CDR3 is CASSAGYAGGSYGYTF. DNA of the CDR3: TGTGCCAGCAGTGCGGGGTATGCAGGGGGAAGCTATGGCTACACCTTC.

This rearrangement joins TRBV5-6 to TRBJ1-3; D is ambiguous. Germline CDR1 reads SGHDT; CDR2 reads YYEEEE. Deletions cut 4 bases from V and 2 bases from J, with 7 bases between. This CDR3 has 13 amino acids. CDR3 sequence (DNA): TGTGCCAGCAGCCAGTGGCCTGGAAACACCATATATTTT. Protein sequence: CASSQWPGNTIYF.

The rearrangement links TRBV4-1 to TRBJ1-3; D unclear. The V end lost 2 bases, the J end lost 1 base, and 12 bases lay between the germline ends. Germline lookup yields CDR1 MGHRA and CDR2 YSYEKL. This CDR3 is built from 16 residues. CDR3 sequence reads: CASSQPGSWSGNTIYF. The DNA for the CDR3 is TGCGCCAGCAGCCAACCGGGAAGTTGGTCTGGAAACACCATATATTTT.

The CDR3 DNA sequence: TGTGCCAGCAGCAGGACCGGGACAGCTAATGAAAAACTGTTTTTT. Translated, it gives CASSRTGTANEKLFF. The chain joins TRBV28 to TRBJ1-4; 7 nucleotides line up with TRBD1. The germline V gene encodes CDR1 MDHEN and CDR2 SYDVKM. The junction had 7 bases not matched to a gene; V was cut back by 6 bases and J by 3 bases. The CDR3 loop spans 15 amino acids.

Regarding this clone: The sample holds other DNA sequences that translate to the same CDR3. As DNA, the CDR3 is TGCGCCAGCAGCTTGGGTAGGGCAACTAATGAAAAACTGTTTTTT. It specifies CASSLGRATNEKLFF. The chain combines TRBV5-1 with TRBJ1-4; D not certain. There are 15 residues in the CDR3. Per the germline V gene, CDR1 is SGHRS and CDR2 is YFSETQ. V was cut by 0 bases and J by 0 bases, with 6 bases left in between. The entire variable domain, with the rest obtained from reference TRBV5-1 and TRBJ1-4, is as follows: KAGVTQTPRYLIKTRGQQVTLSCSPISGHRSVSWYQQTPGQGLQFLFEYFSETQRNKGNFPGRFSGRQFSNSRSEMNVSTLELGDSALYLCASSLGRATNEKLFFGSGTQLSVL.

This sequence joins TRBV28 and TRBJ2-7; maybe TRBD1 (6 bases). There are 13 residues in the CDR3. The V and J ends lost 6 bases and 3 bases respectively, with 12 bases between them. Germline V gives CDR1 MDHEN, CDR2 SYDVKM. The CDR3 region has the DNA TGTGCCAGCAGACCGACAGGCTACTACGAGCAGTACTTC. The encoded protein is CASRPTGYYEQYF.

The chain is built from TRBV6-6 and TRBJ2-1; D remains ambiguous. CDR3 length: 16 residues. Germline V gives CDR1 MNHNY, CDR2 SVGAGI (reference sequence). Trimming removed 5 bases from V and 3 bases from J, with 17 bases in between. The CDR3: CASSPRGASNYNEQFF. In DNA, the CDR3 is TGTGCCAGCAGTCCCCGCGGAGCTTCCAACTACAATGAGCAGTTCTTC.

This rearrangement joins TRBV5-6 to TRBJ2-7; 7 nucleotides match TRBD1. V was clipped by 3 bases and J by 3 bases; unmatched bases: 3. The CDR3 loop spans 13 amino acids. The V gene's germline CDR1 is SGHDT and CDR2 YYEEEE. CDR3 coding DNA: TGTGCCAGCAGCTACGGGACAGACTACGAGCAGTACTTC. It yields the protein CASSYGTDYEQYF.

CDR3 amino acids: CASSPGAAGEKLFF. CDR3 bases: TGTGCCAGCTCACCCGGGGCCGCGGGGGAAAAACTGTTTTTT. The chain uses TRBV18 and TRBJ1-4, with D perhaps matching TRBD1 (5 bases). This CDR3 is built from 14 residues. Germline loops: CDR1 KGHSH, CDR2 LQKENI. The V end lost 3 bases, the J end lost 8 bases, and 13 bases lay between the germline ends.

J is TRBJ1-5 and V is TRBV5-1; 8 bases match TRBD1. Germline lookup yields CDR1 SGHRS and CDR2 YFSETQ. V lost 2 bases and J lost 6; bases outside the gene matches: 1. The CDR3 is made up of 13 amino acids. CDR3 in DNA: TGCGCCAGCAGCTTACAGGGGGGTCAGCCCCAGCATTTT. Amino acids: CASSLQGGQPQHF.

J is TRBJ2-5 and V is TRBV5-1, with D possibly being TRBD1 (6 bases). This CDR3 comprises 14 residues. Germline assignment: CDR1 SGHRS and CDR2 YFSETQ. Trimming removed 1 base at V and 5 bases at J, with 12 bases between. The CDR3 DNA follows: TGCGCCAGCAGCTTGACAGGGTATCTGGAGACCCAGTACTTC. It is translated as CASSLTGYLETQYF.

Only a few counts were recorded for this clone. DNA of the CDR3: TGTGCCAGCAGTCCAAACCTCGGGGGGGGGTTTTCACCCCTCCACTTT. As protein: CASSPNLGGGFSPLHF. The chain links TRBV6-2 or TRBV6-3 to TRBJ1-6, with D possibly matching TRBD1 (5 bases). The CDR3 sequence is 16 residues long. CDR1 is MNHEY, CDR2 SVGEGT, per germline. Trimming removed 5 bases from V and 9 bases from J, with 20 bases in between.

CDR3: CASTRTLNTEAFF. CDR3 in DNA: TGTGCCAGCACCCGGACTTTGAACACTGAAGCTTTCTTT. The V and J genes are TRBV3-1 (or the pseudogene TRBV3-2) and TRBJ1-1; D is unclear. CDR3 length: 13 residues. V was pared by 7 bases and J by 0 bases, with 9 bases between. Germline CDR1 LGHDT, CDR2 YNNKEL (reference sequence).

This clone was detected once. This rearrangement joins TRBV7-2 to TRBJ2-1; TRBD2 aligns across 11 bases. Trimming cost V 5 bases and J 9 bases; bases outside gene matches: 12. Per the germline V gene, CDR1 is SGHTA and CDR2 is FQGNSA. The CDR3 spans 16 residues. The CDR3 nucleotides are TGTGCCAGCAGCAAGCGGGTAGCGGGGGGGCTCGGTGAGCAGTTCTTC. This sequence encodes CASSKRVAGGLGEQFF.

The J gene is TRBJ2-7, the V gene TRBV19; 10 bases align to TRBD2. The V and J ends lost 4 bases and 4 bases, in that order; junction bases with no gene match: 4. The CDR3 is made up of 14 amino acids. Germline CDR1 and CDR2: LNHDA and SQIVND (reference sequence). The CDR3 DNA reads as TGTGCCAGTAGTAGGAGCGGGAGGGCTTACGAGCAGTACTTC. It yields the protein CASSRSGRAYEQYF.

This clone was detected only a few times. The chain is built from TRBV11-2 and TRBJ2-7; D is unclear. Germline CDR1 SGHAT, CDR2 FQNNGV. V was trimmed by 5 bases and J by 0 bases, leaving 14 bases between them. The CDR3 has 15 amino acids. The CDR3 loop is CASSPDADNSYEQYF. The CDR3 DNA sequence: TGTGCCAGCAGCCCAGACGCCGACAACTCCTACGAGCAGTACTTC.

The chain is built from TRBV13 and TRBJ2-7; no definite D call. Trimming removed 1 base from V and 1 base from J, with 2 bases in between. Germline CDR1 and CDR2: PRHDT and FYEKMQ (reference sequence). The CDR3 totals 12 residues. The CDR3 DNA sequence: TGTGCCAGCAGCTTAGCGTCCTACGAGCAGTACTTC. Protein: CASSLASYEQYF.

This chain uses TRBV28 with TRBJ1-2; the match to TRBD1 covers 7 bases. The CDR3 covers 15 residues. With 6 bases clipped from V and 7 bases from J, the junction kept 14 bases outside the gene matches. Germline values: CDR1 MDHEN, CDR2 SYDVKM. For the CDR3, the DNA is TGTGCCAGCAGCCCTGCCGGGACTTCAGGGGGTGGCTACACCTTC. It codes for CASSPAGTSGGGYTF.

CDR3 region: CASSHSLRTAYPNTGELFF. CDR3 DNA: TGTGCCAGCAGCCATTCCCTCAGGACCGCCTATCCAAACACCGGGGAGCTGTTTTTT. V and J are TRBV21-1 and TRBJ2-2. TRBV21-1 is a pseudogene segment. The CDR3 length is 19 residues.

CDR3 nucleotides: TGTGCCAGTAATTCCGGGACCTCGGCAGTGGGTTGGGCGACCCAGTACTTC. It encodes CASNSGTSAVGWATQYF. The chain recombines TRBV2 with TRBJ2-5; either TRBD1 or TRBD2 may supply D (5 bases each). Germline-derived CDR1 and CDR2 are SNHLY and FYNNEI. The CDR3 is made up of 17 amino acids. Trimming left V 9 bases short and J 7 bases short, with 30 bases between.

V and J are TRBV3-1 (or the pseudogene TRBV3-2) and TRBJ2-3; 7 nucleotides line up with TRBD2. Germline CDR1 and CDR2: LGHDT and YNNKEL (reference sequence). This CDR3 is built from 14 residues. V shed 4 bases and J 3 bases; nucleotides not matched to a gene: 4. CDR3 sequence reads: CASSLGLVTDTQYF. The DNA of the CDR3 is TGTGCCAGCAGCCTAGGACTAGTTACAGATACGCAGTATTTT.

CDR3 loop: CASSLDQGRKGLAGREQYF. The CDR3 DNA is TGTGCCAGCAGCTTAGACCAGGGGCGTAAAGGACTAGCGGGACGCGAGCAGTACTTC. This sequence joins TRBV11-2 and TRBJ2-7; 12 nucleotides match TRBD2. The CDR3 contains 19 residues. The germline CDR1 and CDR2 sequences are SGHAT and FQNNGV. With 0 bases clipped from V and 6 bases from J, the junction kept 15 bases outside the gene matches.

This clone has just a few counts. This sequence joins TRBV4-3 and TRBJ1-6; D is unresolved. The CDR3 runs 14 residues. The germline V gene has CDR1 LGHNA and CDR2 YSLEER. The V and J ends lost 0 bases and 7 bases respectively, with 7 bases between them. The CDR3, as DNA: TGCGCCAGCAGCCAAGATAAGCGGAATTCACCCCTCCACTTT. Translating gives CASSQDKRNSPLHF.

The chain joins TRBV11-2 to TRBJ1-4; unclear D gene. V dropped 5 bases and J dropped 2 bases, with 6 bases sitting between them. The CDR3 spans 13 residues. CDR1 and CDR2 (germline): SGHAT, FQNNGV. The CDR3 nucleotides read TGTGCCAGCAGCAGTGCGACTAATGAAAAACTGTTTTTT. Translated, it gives CASSSATNEKLFF.

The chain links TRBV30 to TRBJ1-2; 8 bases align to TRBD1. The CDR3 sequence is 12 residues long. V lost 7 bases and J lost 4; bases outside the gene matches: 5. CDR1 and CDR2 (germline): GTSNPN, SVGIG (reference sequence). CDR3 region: CAYRQGSYGYTF. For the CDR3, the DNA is TGTGCCTACAGACAGGGGTCCTATGGCTACACCTTC.